A single sample is the source of the 17 T cell receptor beta chains below, sequenced in a study of shared clonotypes between healthy human individuals. This table comes from immunoSEQ multiplex PCR, and its TCRdb copy is limited to in-frame clones, with some not included. The profile shows more than 1,200,000 clones, around 98.5% of them singletons. Sample: naive CD4+ T cells sorted from blood. Subset specified: CD45RA+ positively selected. These receptors all stem from a man aged 30 to 45 in good health.

The chain is built from TRBV4-1 and TRBJ1-1; D remains ambiguous. The V end lost 9 bases, the J end lost 1 base, and 12 bases lay between the germline ends. This CDR3 is built from 13 residues. Germline V gene sequence: CDR1 MGHRA, CDR2 YSYEKL. The CDR3 nucleotides are TGCGCCAGTACAGTAAGGGAGAACACTGAAGCTTTCTTT. Its translation is CASTVRENTEAFF.

The V call is TRBV7-2, the J call TRBJ1-5, with 7 bases that match TRBD1. Trimming cost V 5 bases and J 4 bases; bases outside gene matches: 14. Per the germline V gene, CDR1 is SGHTA and CDR2 is FQGNSA. The CDR3 length is 17 residues. CDR3 protein: CASSQAGARGLNQPQHF. The DNA of the CDR3 is TGTGCCAGCAGCCAGGCGGGGGCGAGGGGGCTGAATCAGCCCCAGCATTTT.

The rearrangement uses TRBV5-4 and TRBJ2-5, with 7 bases fitting TRBD1. V lost 0 bases to trimming and J lost 2 bases; unmatched junction nucleotides: 4. In germline, CDR1 is SGHNT, CDR2 YYREEE (reference sequence). The CDR3 contains 15 residues. The CDR3 bases are TGTGCCAGCAGCTTGGAGGACAGGTTTCAAGAGACCCAGTACTTC. Translating it yields CASSLEDRFQETQYF.

The CDR3 coding sequence is TGTGCCAGCAGCGTTCTAGAGAACACCGGGGAGCTGTTTTTT. As protein: CASSVLENTGELFF. The J gene is TRBJ2-2, the V gene TRBV9; D unclear. Germline loops: CDR1 SGDLS, CDR2 YYNGEE. Between the trimmed V and J ends, which lost 2 bases and 1 base, there was a span of 6 bases. The CDR3 length is 14 residues. Supplemented by reference TRBV9 and TRBJ2-2, the full variable domain reads DSGVTQTPKHLITATGQRVTLRCSPRSGDLSVYWYQQSLDQGLQFLIQYYNGEERAKGNILERFSAQQFPDLHSELNLSSLELGDSALYFCASSVLENTGELFFGEGSRLTVL.

The CDR3 region has the DNA TGTGCCAGCAGCGTCAACGACGGGAGGAGGGGTTACAATGAGCAGTTCTTC. It yields the protein CASSVNDGRRGYNEQFF. This chain uses TRBV9 with TRBJ2-1; 7 nucleotides line up with TRBD2. J was trimmed by 4 bases and V by 2 bases; bases with no gene match: 12. Germline V CDR1 and CDR2: SGDLS, YYNGEE. The CDR3 has 17 residues. Full variable domain (missing parts from reference TRBV9 and TRBJ2-1): DSGVTQTPKHLITATGQRVTLRCSPRSGDLSVYWYQQSLDQGLQFLIQYYNGEERAKGNILERFSAQQFPDLHSELNLSSLELGDSALYFCASSVNDGRRGYNEQFFGPGTRLTVL.

This chain uses TRBV25-1 with TRBJ1-4; D is unclear. Trimming removed 3 bases from V and 4 bases from J, with 12 bases in between. In germline, CDR1 is MGHDK, CDR2 SYGVNS. The CDR3 length is 15 residues. In DNA, the CDR3 is TGTGCCAGCAGTGATTCCGGCAGGCTTAATGAAAAACTGTTTTTT. It codes for CASSDSGRLNEKLFF. The full variable domain, its missing parts supplied by reference TRBV25-1 and TRBJ1-4, is EADIYQTPRYLVIGTGKKITLECSQTMGHDKMYWYQQDPGMELHLIHYSYGVNSTEKGDLSSESTVSRIRTEHFPLTLESARPSHTSQYLCASSDSGRLNEKLFFGSGTQLSVL.

The DNA for the CDR3 is TGTGCCAGTAGCCCTCACCCCCAAAATGAGCAGTTCTTC. This codes for CASSPHPQNEQFF. The chain is built from TRBV19 and TRBJ2-1; D is undetermined. There are 13 residues in the CDR3. Germline V gene data show CDR1 as LNHDA and CDR2 as SQIVND (reference sequence). The V end was cut by 6 bases, the J end by 7 bases, with 13 bases between.

V is TRBV25-1 and J is TRBJ1-2; D is unresolved. The CDR3 has 13 amino acids. The germline gives CDR1 MGHDK, CDR2 SYGVNS. Trimming shortened V by 3 bases and J by 6 bases, and 11 bases separated the two germline ends. CDR3 sequence: CASSEIRMDGYTF. The CDR3 region has the DNA TGTGCCAGCAGTGAGATCCGGATGGATGGCTACACCTTC.

The V and J genes are TRBV18 and TRBJ1-4; D gene uncertain. The CDR3 covers 16 residues. V lost 6 bases and J 0 bases, leaving 14 bases between the germline ends. The V gene's germline CDR1 is KGHSH and CDR2 LQKENI. The CDR3 sequence: CASSRVQVPTNEKLFF. CDR3 nucleotides: TGTGCCAGCTCCCGGGTCCAAGTGCCAACTAATGAAAAACTGTTTTTT.

V is TRBV5-1 and J is TRBJ2-2; 9 bases are shared with TRBD2. The germline V gene has CDR1 SGHRS and CDR2 YFSETQ. Losses at the gene ends were 0 bases for V and 3 bases for J; bases not matched to a gene: 6. This CDR3 region has 17 residues. The CDR3 DNA is TGCGCCAGCAGCTTGGGGGGCCTAGCGGGGTACACCGGGGAGCTGTTTTTT. Protein sequence: CASSLGGLAGYTGELFF. Filled out from reference TRBV5-1 and TRBJ2-2, the complete variable domain reads KAGVTQTPRYLIKTRGQQVTLSCSPISGHRSVSWYQQTPGQGLQFLFEYFSETQRNKGNFPGRFSGRQFSNSRSEMNVSTLELGDSALYLCASSLGGLAGYTGELFFGEGSRLTVL.

CDR3 bases: TGTGCCAGCAGCCCCGACAGGGCCCATGAGCAGTTCTTC. It encodes CASSPDRAHEQFF. The chain links TRBV11-3 to TRBJ2-1; 7 bases fit TRBD1. The V segment lost 5 bases and the J segment 8 bases; nucleotides outside the gene matches: 6. CDR1 is SGHNT and CDR2 is YENEEA in the germline V gene. The CDR3 has 13 residues. Variable domain in full (rest from reference TRBV11-3 and TRBJ2-1): EAGVVQSPRYKIIEKKQPVAFWCNPISGHNTLYWYLQNLGQGPELLIRYENEEAVDDSQLPKDRFSAERLKGVDSTLKIQPAELGDSAVYLCASSPDRAHEQFFGPGTRLTVL.

The gene calls are TRBV5-1 and TRBJ2-7; D possibly corresponds to TRBD1 (5 bases). The CDR3 contains 11 residues. Germline V lookup: CDR1 SGHRS, CDR2 YFSETQ. The V gene lost 7 bases and the J gene lost 7 bases, with 12 bases spanning the gap. This chain's CDR3 is CASGDSQEQYF. CDR3 sequence (DNA): TGCGCCAGCGGTGACAGCCAGGAGCAGTACTTC.

This chain uses TRBV11-1 with TRBJ2-5, with a possible D match to TRBD2 (7 bases). Trimming took 8 bases from V and 5 from J, leaving 21 bases between them. Per germline, CDR1 SGHAT and CDR2 FQDESV (reference sequence). The CDR3 is 15 amino acids. The CDR3 sequence: CASGGGRARRETQYF. CDR3 nucleotide sequence: TGTGCCAGCGGGGGGGGCAGGGCCCGTCGTGAGACCCAGTACTTC. Looking up the rest from reference TRBV11-1 and TRBJ2-5 gives the full variable domain: EAEVAQSPRYKITEKSQAVAFWCDPISGHATLYWYRQILGQGPELLVQFQDESVVDDSQLPKDRFSAERLKGVDSTLKIQPAELGDSAMYLCASGGGRARRETQYFGPGTRLLVL.

This rearrangement joins TRBV21-1 to TRBJ2-7; no DNA check was done on the table's D call, TRBD1. TRBV21-1 is tagged as a pseudogene. The CDR3 is 16 amino acids. CDR3 sequence: CASRFRGRTSSYEQYF. The DNA for the CDR3 is TGTGCCAGCAGATTCAGGGGGCGAACAAGCTCCTACGAGCAGTACTTC.

The chain couples TRBV7-2 to TRBJ2-7, with 9 bases lining up with TRBD1. The CDR3 sequence is 14 residues long. CDR1 is SGHTA and CDR2 is FQGNSA in the germline V gene. The junction had 4 bases not matched to a gene; V was cut back by 5 bases and J by 2 bases. The DNA for the CDR3 is TGTGCCAGCAGCCCACGACAGGGGGCCTACGAGCAGTACTTC. Residues: CASSPRQGAYEQYF.

Comment on this clone: At the DNA level, this CDR3 is encoded by other sequences in the same sample as well. The chain couples TRBV5-6 to TRBJ2-7; 8 bases are shared with TRBD1. Germline CDR1 reads SGHDT; CDR2 reads YYEEEE. The CDR3 runs to 12 residues. After removal of 5 bases from V and 6 bases from J, the junction contained 4 bases not matched to a gene. The CDR3 loop is CASSRTGFEQYF. In DNA, the CDR3 is TGTGCCAGCAGTCGGACAGGGTTCGAGCAGTACTTC.

The rearrangement joins TRBV5-1 to TRBJ1-1; possibly TRBD1 for D (5 bases). Between the trimmed V and J ends, which lost 0 bases and 0 bases, there was a span of 15 bases. Germline V gene lookup returns CDR1 SGHRS and CDR2 YFSETQ. CDR3 length equals 17 residues. The CDR3 sequence: CASSLGDRGQMNTEAFF. The CDR3 DNA reads TGCGCCAGCAGCTTGGGTGACAGAGGGCAAATGAACACTGAAGCTTTCTTT.